What follows describes a single TCR beta chain. Its antigen is still unknown. Donors, without exception, were Caucasian adults residing in Nashville, Tennessee. The record originates from a study of shared clonotypes between healthy human individuals. Germline assignment: CDR1 MGHRA and CDR2 YSYEKL. The CDR3 totals 17 residues. V was clipped by 1 base and J by 5 bases; unmatched bases: 10. Whole-study findings and limits: When naive CD4 clonotypes were compared across several donors, around 5% were shared. The represented genetic and exposure-history diversity was limited by the small number of donors.

For sorted subsets, 150 to 200 ng DNA per replicate equaled about 30,000 T cell genomes. Using immunoSEQ multiplex PCR, the repertoire was profiled, and TCRdb retains in-frame clones only, with some absent. The sample yields roughly 2 million clones, almost 96% seen once. Material: naive CD4+ T cells sorted from blood. The subset denotes: CD45RA+ positively selected. The V call is TRBV4-1, the J call TRBJ2-5; TRBD2 matches at 10 bases. The receptor was isolated from a young man in good health. The CDR3 loop is CASSQALTAGGQETQYF. The CDR3 DNA reads as TGCGCCAGCAGCCAAGCCTTAACAGCGGGGGGGCAGGAGACCCAGTACTTC.